One and the same sample provided the 32 T cell receptor beta chains below, sequenced in a study of beta chain features in type 1 diabetes. Sequencing targeted expressed TCRB transcripts, as all isolated RNA had been reverse transcribed. Generated by immunoSEQ multiplex PCR, the TCRdb table keeps only in-frame clones and is missing some. The table includes about 110,000 clones, about 40% detected once. The sequenced sample consisted of stem cell memory CD4+ T cells from blood. These receptors were collected from a woman aged 18 to 35 in good health.

The J gene is TRBJ1-1, the V gene TRBV7-3; no clear D gene. Germline CDR1 SGHTA, CDR2 FQGTGA. The CDR3 extends over 13 amino acids. V lost 3 bases and J lost 1, with 6 bases in between. The CDR3 here is CASSFGRNTEAFF. The CDR3 nucleotides are TGTGCCAGCAGCTTTGGGAGGAACACTGAAGCTTTCTTT.

The CDR3 spells CASSLSRYPNYGYTF. The CDR3 nucleotides read TGTGCCAGCAGTCTGAGCAGGTATCCTAACTATGGCTACACCTTC. V gene TRBV2 combines with J gene TRBJ1-2; D gene ambiguous. The germline V and J ends were trimmed by 5 bases and 0 bases, with 13 bases remaining between them. Germline CDR1 SNHLY, CDR2 FYNNEI. The CDR3 loop spans 15 amino acids.

This chain connects TRBV6-5 to TRBJ1-3; no clear D. Germline CDR1 reads MNHEY; CDR2 reads SVGAGI. The CDR3 is made up of 15 amino acids. Trimming took off 2 bases at V and 0 bases at J, with 8 bases between the two ends. The CDR3: CASSYHTSSGNTIYF. In DNA form, the CDR3 reads TGTGCCAGCAGTTACCACACAAGCTCTGGAAACACCATATATTTT.

This clone was observed a few times. This chain uses TRBV9 with TRBJ2-3; TRBD2 aligns across 8 bases. CDR1 is SGDLS, CDR2 YYNGEE, per germline. V shed 1 base and J 7 bases; nucleotides not matched to a gene: 5. The CDR3 extends over 14 amino acids. CDR3 bases: TGTGCCAGCAGCGTAAAGAGCGGGAGTTATACGCAGTATTTT. Its translation is CASSVKSGSYTQYF.

This clone was seen more than once but under ten times. The genes are TRBV7-9 and TRBJ2-7; 8 nucleotides match TRBD2. Per the germline V gene, CDR1 is SEHNR and CDR2 is FQNEAQ (reference sequence). The CDR3 is 15 residues long. The trim removed 1 base at V and 7 bases at J, leaving 9 bases unmatched. The CDR3 sequence is CASSLGGAGAREQYF. In nucleotides, the CDR3 is TGTGCCAGCAGCTTAGGAGGAGCGGGAGCACGTGAGCAGTACTTC.

The J gene is TRBJ1-1, the V gene TRBV10-1, with 10 bases lining up with TRBD1. CDR1 WNHNN and CDR2 SYGVQD come from the germline V gene (reference sequence). V shed 5 bases, J shed 7 bases, and the junction held 4 bases outside the gene matches. The CDR3 runs 13 residues. The CDR3 is CASSRTGGGEAFF. As DNA, the CDR3 is TGCGCCAGCAGTCGGACAGGGGGGGGTGAAGCTTTCTTT.

This clone was observed a single time. This rearrangement joins TRBV5-1 to TRBJ2-1, with D possibly matching TRBD1 (5 bases). The CDR3 is made up of 15 amino acids. In germline, CDR1 is SGHRS, CDR2 YFSETQ. Between the trimmed V and J ends, which lost 5 bases and 6 bases, there was a span of 18 bases. CDR3 sequence: CASSVGRDTRNEQFF. The CDR3 DNA reads as TGCGCCAGCAGTGTTGGCAGGGATACTCGCAATGAGCAGTTCTTC.

The chain combines TRBV7-9 with TRBJ2-7; no clear D gene. In germline, CDR1 is SEHNR, CDR2 FQNEAQ (reference sequence). There are 17 residues in the CDR3. Trimming shortened V by 4 bases and J by 3 bases, and 22 bases separated the two germline ends. The CDR3 spells CASSSSLWQVPLYEQYF. The DNA of the CDR3 is TGTGCCAGCAGCTCCTCGTTATGGCAGGTTCCTCTCTACGAGCAGTACTTC. Combining the CDR3 with reference TRBV7-9 and TRBJ2-7 gives the whole variable domain DTGVSQNPRHKITKRGQNVTFRCDPISEHNRLYWYRQTLGQGPEFLTYFQNEAQLEKSRLLSDRFSAERPKGSFSTLEIQRTEQGDSAMYLCASSSSLWQVPLYEQYFGPGTRLTVT.

This clone has a handful of counts. V gene TRBV11-3 combines with J gene TRBJ2-1; 7 bases fit TRBD2. Trimming took 1 base from V and 0 from J; bases not matched to a gene: 3. This CDR3 is built from 16 residues. Germline V gene lookup returns CDR1 SGHNT and CDR2 YENEEA. In nucleotides, the CDR3 is TGTGCCAGCAGCTTAGCTGGCGGGAGCTCCTACAATGAGCAGTTCTTC. Translated: CASSLAGGSSYNEQFF.

The chain employs TRBV11-3 and TRBJ2-1; a possible D gene is TRBD2 (7 bases). Trimming took off 7 bases at V and 7 bases at J, with 23 bases between the two ends. This CDR3 is 16 amino acids long. Germline CDR1 and CDR2: SGHNT and YENEEA. In DNA, the CDR3 is TGTGCCAGCACCCTTTCTCATATCGGGGGGCGAAATGAGCAGTTCTTC. As protein: CASTLSHIGGRNEQFF.

V usage is TRBV5-4 and J usage is TRBJ1-2; D gene ambiguous. This CDR3 has 12 amino acids. Germline lookup yields CDR1 SGHNT and CDR2 YYREEE (reference sequence). Deletions cut 4 bases from V and 1 base from J, with 5 bases between. CDR3 residues: CASSGINYGYTF. The DNA of the CDR3 is TGTGCCAGCAGCGGCATTAACTATGGCTACACCTTC.

V and J are TRBV11-2 and TRBJ2-5; 12 positions match TRBD1. V lost 5 bases, J lost 5 bases, and 9 bases stayed unmatched. The CDR3 contains 16 residues. Germline V gives CDR1 SGHAT, CDR2 FQNNGV. CDR3 nucleotide sequence: TGTGCCAGCAGCCTACCCGGGACAGGGGGCGCGGAGACCCAGTACTTC. It translates to CASSLPGTGGAETQYF.

The V gene is TRBV6-4, the J gene TRBJ2-3; 10 nucleotides agree with TRBD1. The CDR3 has 15 amino acids. CDR1 and CDR2 (germline): MRHNA, SNTAGT. V dropped 4 bases and J dropped 1; count of bases not matched to a gene: 2. Here the CDR3 reads CASSGGTGGTDTQYF. The CDR3, as DNA: TGTGCCAGCAGTGGAGGGACAGGGGGCACAGATACGCAGTATTTT.

The rearrangement uses TRBV28 and TRBJ1-2; maybe TRBD1 (5 bases). This CDR3 is built from 15 residues. Germline V gene sequence: CDR1 MDHEN, CDR2 SYDVKM. V shed 7 bases and J shed 2 bases, with 17 bases lying between them. CDR3 in amino acids: CASTLSGGFNYGYTF. For the CDR3, the DNA is TGTGCCAGCACCCTCTCGGGGGGGTTCAACTATGGCTACACCTTC.

The J gene is TRBJ2-7, the V gene TRBV28; the match to TRBD2 covers 15 bases. Germline-derived CDR1 and CDR2 are MDHEN and SYDVKM. Trimming cost V 5 bases and J 13 bases; bases outside gene matches: 9. CDR3 size: 14 residues. CDR3 coding DNA: TGTGCCAGCAGTCCCGGGACTAGCGGGAGGATAAGATACTTC. The encoded protein is CASSPGTSGRIRYF. Variable domain in full (rest from reference TRBV28 and TRBJ2-7): DVKVTQSSRYLVKRTGEKVFLECVQDMDHENMFWYRQDPGLGLRLIYFSYDVKMKEKGDIPEGYSVSREKKERFSLILESASTNQTSMYLCASSPGTSGRIRYFGPGTRLTVT.

The chain employs TRBV28 and TRBJ2-7; 7 bases fit TRBD2. V was pared by 8 bases and J by 2 bases, with 3 bases of the junction left unmatched. CDR3 size: 12 residues. The germline gives CDR1 MDHEN, CDR2 SYDVKM. The CDR3 is CASSLATYEQYF. The CDR3 region has the DNA TGTGCCAGCTCACTAGCGACCTACGAGCAGTACTTC.

This chain connects TRBV28 to TRBJ1-2, with a tentative D call TRBD1 (6 bases). With 3 bases removed from V and 4 bases from J, the gap between germline ends came to 12 bases. The germline V gene encodes CDR1 MDHEN and CDR2 SYDVKM. The CDR3 sequence is 14 residues long. This chain's CDR3 is CASSFGDRSYGYTF. The CDR3 DNA follows: TGTGCCAGCAGTTTCGGCGACAGGTCCTATGGCTACACCTTC.

The chain uses TRBV18 and TRBJ2-1; 8 bases align to TRBD1. The germline V gene has CDR1 KGHSH and CDR2 LQKENI. This CDR3 contains 18 residues. The trim removed 5 bases at V and 5 bases at J, leaving 17 bases unmatched. The CDR3 bases are TGTGCCAGCTCAACCACTGTGAGACAGGGGAAGGCCCACAATGAGCAGTTCTTC. Translated: CASSTTVRQGKAHNEQFF.

This clone was observed a single time. The chain carries TRBV28 and TRBJ1-2; D unresolved. V was trimmed by 5 bases and J by 3 bases, leaving 7 bases between them. Looked up from germline, CDR1 is MDHEN and CDR2 is SYDVKM. This CDR3 is 12 amino acids long. DNA for the CDR3: TGTGCCAGCAGTCCCACATACTATGGCTACACCTTC. This sequence encodes CASSPTYYGYTF.

This clone was recorded a few times. CDR3 sequence: CASSEVATSNYGYTF. The CDR3 DNA reads TGTGCCAGCAGTGAAGTGGCAACGTCTAACTATGGCTACACCTTC. The genes are TRBV2 and TRBJ1-2, with D unclear. This CDR3 has 15 residues. The germline V gene encodes CDR1 SNHLY and CDR2 FYNNEI. Trimming pared 1 base from V and 0 bases from J, leaving 9 bases between.

V is TRBV7-9 and J is TRBJ1-2; 8 bases match TRBD1. The J segment lost 8 bases and the V segment lost 11 bases, leaving 19 bases of the junction unmatched. Germline values: CDR1 SEHNR, CDR2 FQNEAQ (reference sequence). The CDR3 is made up of 15 amino acids. CDR3 loop: CAGHWTGPNTGGYTF. In nucleotides, the CDR3 is TGTGCCGGACACTGGACAGGGCCCAACACGGGGGGCTACACCTTC.

The chain combines TRBV6-6 with TRBJ2-7; D possibly corresponds to TRBD1 (6 bases). The CDR3 totals 13 residues. With 10 bases removed from V and 3 bases from J, the gap between germline ends came to 16 bases. Germline CDR1 MNHNY, CDR2 SVGAGI (reference sequence). In nucleotides, the CDR3 is TGTGCCACCACCAGACAGGCTATCTACGAGCAGTACTTC. Its protein is CATTRQAIYEQYF.

In this sample, this clone turned up a few times. V usage is TRBV25-1 and J usage is TRBJ2-2; D is unclear. V gave up 5 bases and J gave up 0 bases, with 13 bases separating them. Germline V gene sequence: CDR1 MGHDK, CDR2 SYGVNS. This CDR3 contains 16 residues. CDR3 protein: CASSSNQIANTGELFF. In nucleotides, the CDR3 is TGTGCCAGCAGTTCCAATCAGATCGCGAACACCGGGGAGCTGTTTTTT.

The V gene is TRBV5-6, the J gene TRBJ2-2; 7 bases agree with TRBD1. The germline V gene encodes CDR1 SGHDT and CDR2 YYEEEE. CDR3 length: 14 residues. V lost 5 bases and J lost 4; bases outside the gene matches: 5. The CDR3 is CASRRQGVTGELFF. Here the CDR3 DNA reads TGTGCCAGCAGGAGACAGGGCGTCACCGGGGAGCTGTTTTTT.

V is TRBV29-1 and J is TRBJ2-3; 7 bases match TRBD2. There are 13 residues in the CDR3. Trimming took 7 bases from V and 2 from J; bases not matched to a gene: 6. From germline, CDR1 is SQVTM and CDR2 ANQGSEA. DNA of the CDR3: TGCAGCGCCGGGGGACTAAACACAGATACGCAGTATTTT. It yields the protein CSAGGLNTDTQYF.

The chain recombines TRBV18 with TRBJ2-1; 13 nucleotides match TRBD2. Germline V gene lookup returns CDR1 KGHSH and CDR2 LQKENI. The V and J ends lost 0 bases and 7 bases, in that order; junction bases with no gene match: 6. The CDR3 has 17 residues. Here the CDR3 reads CASSPPRGTSGMNEQFF. The CDR3 DNA reads TGTGCCAGCTCACCACCACGAGGGACTAGCGGGATGAATGAGCAGTTCTTC.

This rearrangement joins TRBV28 to TRBJ1-5; D remains unclear. Germline CDR1 MDHEN, CDR2 SYDVKM. This CDR3 contains 12 residues. V was cut by 8 bases and J by 6 bases, with 11 bases left in between. The CDR3, as DNA: TGTGCCAGCTACGTAGTCGGTCAGCCCCAGCATTTT. Amino acids: CASYVVGQPQHF. Full variable domain (rest looked up from reference TRBV28 and TRBJ1-5): DVKVTQSSRYLVKRTGEKVFLECVQDMDHENMFWYRQDPGLGLRLIYFSYDVKMKEKGDIPEGYSVSREKKERFSLILESASTNQTSMYLCASYVVGQPQHFGDGTRLSIL.

This clone showed up just once. The rearrangement links TRBV10-3 to TRBJ2-3; D might be TRBD2 (6 bases). The germline CDR1 and CDR2 sequences are ENHRY and SYGVKD. The CDR3 contains 15 residues. V lost 3 bases and J lost 3, with 13 bases in between. CDR3 bases: TGTGCCATCAGTGAAGGGAGGTTGGAAACAGATACGCAGTATTTT. Translating gives CAISEGRLETDTQYF.

This chain links TRBV7-2 with TRBJ2-1; D call uncertain. V shed 5 bases and J shed 14 bases, with 16 bases lying between them. This CDR3 is built from 12 residues. CDR1 is SGHTA and CDR2 is FQGNSA in the germline V gene. The CDR3 spells CASSTSISVEFF. The DNA of the CDR3 is TGTGCCAGCAGCACCTCAATCAGTGTGGAGTTCTTC.

V is TRBV7-3 and J is TRBJ1-5; TRBD1 agrees at 7 bases. This CDR3 is 13 amino acids long. Trimming cost V 5 bases and J 5 bases; bases outside gene matches: 3. Germline loops: CDR1 SGHTA, CDR2 FQGTGA. The CDR3 DNA reads as TGTGCCAGCAGCCGGGACAGCCATCAGCCCCAGCATTTT. Translation: CASSRDSHQPQHF. The full variable domain, rest sourced from reference TRBV7-3 and TRBJ1-5, is GAGVSQTPSNKVTEKGKYVELRCDPISGHTALYWYRQSLGQGPEFLIYFQGTGAADDSGLPNDRFFAVRPEGSVSTLKIQRTERGDSAVYLCASSRDSHQPQHFGDGTRLSIL.

J is TRBJ2-3 and V is TRBV29-1; D perhaps matches TRBD2 (5 bases). The CDR3 has 13 residues. Looked up from germline, CDR1 is SQVTM and CDR2 is ANQGSEA. V lost 4 bases to trimming and J lost 2 bases, with 10 bases between them. The CDR3: CSVGGRATDTQYF. The CDR3 DNA reads as TGCAGCGTTGGTGGGAGAGCCACAGATACGCAGTATTTT.

The rearrangement links TRBV27 to TRBJ2-7, with 8 positions matching TRBD1. V trimming: 2 bases; J trimming: 3 bases; junction bases outside the gene matches: 0. In germline, CDR1 is MNHEY, CDR2 SMNVEV (reference sequence). The CDR3 consists of 13 residues. The DNA of the CDR3 is TGTGCCAGCAGTTTAGACAGGGGCTACGAGCAGTACTTC. Translating it yields CASSLDRGYEQYF.